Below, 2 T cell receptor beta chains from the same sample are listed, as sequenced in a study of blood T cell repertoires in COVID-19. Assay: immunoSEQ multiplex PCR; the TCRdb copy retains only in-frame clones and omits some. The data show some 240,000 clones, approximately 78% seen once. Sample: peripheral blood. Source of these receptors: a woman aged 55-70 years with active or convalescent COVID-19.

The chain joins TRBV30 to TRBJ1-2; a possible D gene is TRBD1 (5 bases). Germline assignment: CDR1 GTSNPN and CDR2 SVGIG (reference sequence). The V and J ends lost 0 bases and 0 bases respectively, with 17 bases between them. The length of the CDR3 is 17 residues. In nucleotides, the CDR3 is TGTGCCTGGAGTGTACGGCGGCAGGGCAACTCTAACTATGGCTACACCTTC. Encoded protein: CAWSVRRQGNSNYGYTF.

CDR3 residues: CASSLGGGGGYTF. The CDR3 region has the DNA TGTGCCAGCAGTTTAGGAGGGGGCGGAGGCTACACCTTC. The chain links TRBV27 to TRBJ1-2, with TRBD1 matching over 7 bases. CDR1 MNHEY and CDR2 SMNVEV come from the germline V gene (reference sequence). This CDR3 comprises 13 residues. V lost 2 bases, J lost 8 bases, and 5 bases stayed unmatched.